These T cell receptor beta chains were read from a single sample in a study of glioma-infiltrating T cells. TCRdb re-called the multiplex PCR reads with MiXCR, one entry per CDR3 protein. The sample shows about 110,000 distinct CDR3 sequences, around 25% of them seen only once. Sequenced material: glioma tissue, nonneoplastic brain tissue, or PBMCs (not recorded which). The receptors originated from a human donor with low-grade glioma or glioblastoma, undergoing nonglioma brain surgery, or in good health (not recorded which). CDR3s include the opening cysteine and the closing phenylalanine or tryptophan. Each record gives: V gene, J gene, clone size, D gene, CDR3 protein, CDR3 DNA. A D gene is named only where the DNA matches it firmly. Clone size is shown for a subset of rows, as once, few, many or a class of expanded clone.

TRBV30	TRBJ1-1	few	-	CAWSITGNTEAFF	TGTGCCTGGAGCATAACAGGTAACACTGAAGCTTTCTTT
TRBV18	TRBJ1-1	many	-	CASSPPGTNTEAFF	TGTGCCAGCTCACCACCTGGCACGAACACTGAAGCTTTCTTT
TRBV3-1	TRBJ2-4	many	-	CASSPSLAGENIQYF	TGTGCCAGCAGCCCCTCTCTAGCCGGAGAAAACATTCAGTACTTC
TRBV3-1	TRBJ1-1	many	TRBD1	CASRATGANTEAFF	TGTGCCAGCAGAGCGACAGGGGCCAACACTGAAGCTTTCTTT
TRBV7-2	TRBJ2-3	-	TRBD2	CATSLVGGPDTQYF	TGTGCCACCAGCCTAGTGGGAGGGCCAGATACGCAGTATTTT
TRBV2	TRBJ2-3	many	-	CASRAGTSTDTQYF	TGTGCCAGCAGAGCCGGGACTAGCACAGATACGCAGTATTTT
TRBV3-1	TRBJ1-2	many	-	CASSQVDGGYGYTF	TGTGCCAGCAGCCAAGTAGACGGCGGGTATGGCTACACCTTC
TRBV20-1	TRBJ2-7	many	TRBD2	CSASDPGTSGTYEQYF	TGCAGTGCTAGTGATCCCGGGACTAGCGGTACCTACGAGCAGTACTTC
TRBV5-1	TRBJ1-3	few	TRBD1	CASSLAGTGPSGNTIYF	TGCGCCAGCAGCTTGGCCGGGACAGGGCCCTCTGGAAACACCATATATTTT
TRBV12-3/TRBV12-4	TRBJ2-1	-	-	CASSPLGSRYNEQFF	TGTGCCAGCAGCCCCCTCGGCAGCCGCTACAATGAGCAGTTCTTC
TRBV15	TRBJ1-2	-	TRBD1	CATSSRGQGANYGFTF	TGTGCCACCAGCAGCCGCGGACAGGGAGCTAACTATGGCTTCACCTTC
TRBV12-3/TRBV12-4	TRBJ2-1	-	-	CASSRTPSDEQFF	TGTGCCAGCAGCCGAACCCCTAGCGATGAGCAGTTCTTC
TRBV7-9	TRBJ2-7	many	-	CASSLVAYEQYF	TGTGCCAGCAGCTTAGTGGCCTACGAGCAGTACTTC
TRBV12-3/TRBV12-4	TRBJ2-1	few	TRBD2	CASRISGVLYNEQFF	TGTGCCAGCAGGATTAGCGGGGTTCTCTACAATGAGCAGTTCTTC
TRBV11-3	TRBJ2-1	few	-	CASSPSLGSNEQFF	TGTGCCAGCAGCCCCTCTCTAGGCAGTAATGAGCAGTTCTTC
TRBV7-9	TRBJ2-3	-	-	CAAGDRGLGTQYF	TGTGCCGCGGGAGACAGGGGCCTAGGCACGCAGTATTTT
TRBV20-1	TRBJ2-7	many	-	CSACREVAYEQYF	TGCAGTGCTTGCAGGGAAGTCGCCTACGAGCAGTACTTC
TRBV18	TRBJ2-5	many	-	CASSPAGIQETQYF	TGTGCCAGCTCACCGGCTGGCATCCAAGAGACCCAGTACTTC
TRBV6-2/TRBV6-3	TRBJ1-1	many	-	CASSNGQTGDTEAFF	TGTGCCAGCAGCAATGGACAAACCGGAGACACTGAAGCTTTCTTT
TRBV12-3/TRBV12-4	TRBJ1-3	few	-	CASSLVLDTIYF	TGTGCCAGCAGTTTAGTACTTGACACCATATATTTT
TRBV2	TRBJ1-5	many	TRBD1	CASTDKGTGNQPQHF	TGTGCCAGCACCGACAAGGGGACAGGGAATCAGCCCCAGCATTTT
TRBV6-1	TRBJ2-1	many	TRBD2	CASSGGLAGGRNEQFF	TGTGCCAGCAGTGGCGGACTAGCGGGGGGTAGGAATGAGCAGTTCTTC
TRBV6-2/TRBV6-3	TRBJ2-5	many	-	CASSYSGAPAQYF	TGTGCCAGCAGTTATTCGGGTGCCCCGGCCCAGTACTTC
TRBV27	TRBJ2-7	medium-sized	-	CASSKSGVQSREQYF	TGTGCCAGCAGCAAATCCGGGGTTCAATCGAGAGAGCAGTACTTC
TRBV2	TRBJ2-5	-	TRBD2	CASWRAGAQETQYF	TGTGCCAGCTGGAGGGCGGGAGCCCAAGAGACCCAGTACTTC
TRBV29-1	TRBJ1-2	-	-	CSVGLRPGYGYTF	TGCAGCGTTGGTTTGAGGCCGGGCTATGGCTACACCTTC
TRBV7-2	TRBJ2-2	-	-	CASSLVEGTNTGALFF	TGTGCCAGCAGCTTAGTTGAAGGAACGAACACCGGGGCGCTGTTTTTT
TRBV25-1	TRBJ1-5	many	-	CASSRIGRSAGPQHF	TGTGCCAGCAGCCGAATCGGACGGTCCGCAGGGCCCCAGCATTTT
TRBV28	TRBJ1-5	many	-	CASSFQDLSNQPQHF	TGTGCCAGCAGTTTTCAGGACCTCAGCAATCAGCCCCAGCATTTT
TRBV9	TRBJ1-1	-	-	CASRVTGLNTEAFF	TGTGCCAGCAGGGTAACAGGGCTTAACACTGAAGCTTTCTTT
TRBV28	TRBJ2-1	many	TRBD2	CASSLLGSSGDNEQFF	TGTGCCAGCAGTCTCCTCGGTTCTAGCGGAGACAATGAGCAGTTCTTC
TRBV7-3	TRBJ2-5	many	TRBD2	CASSSLAGAGETQYF	TGTGCCAGCAGCTCCCTGGCGGGAGCAGGAGAGACCCAGTACTTC
TRBV19	TRBJ1-2	many	-	CASSMREGADYGYTF	TGTGCCAGTAGTATGAGGGAGGGCGCAGACTATGGCTACACCTTC
TRBV15	TRBJ1-1	many	TRBD1	CATSRTHGPLSGTGYTEAFF	TGTGCCACCAGCAGAACCCATGGCCCCCTATCTGGGACAGGTTACACTGAAGCTTTCTTT
TRBV2	TRBJ2-5	many	-	CASSGVSSAIQETQYF	TGTGCCAGCAGTGGTGTGTCAAGTGCAATTCAAGAGACCCAGTACTTC
TRBV19	TRBJ2-1	-	TRBD2	CASSDKPSGKDEQFF	TGTGCCAGTAGTGACAAGCCTAGCGGGAAAGATGAGCAGTTCTTC
TRBV27	TRBJ1-1	many	-	CASSSPRDAEAFF	TGTGCCAGCAGTTCACCCCGAGACGCTGAAGCTTTCTTT
TRBV7-2	TRBJ2-5	many	TRBD1	CASSFDTGTAKRVQYF	TGTGCCAGCAGCTTCGATACCGGGACAGCCAAGAGAGTCCAGTACTTC
TRBV7-2	TRBJ2-3	many	-	CASSLNQSPDTQYF	TGTGCCAGCAGCTTGAACCAATCCCCCGATACGCAGTATTTT
TRBV29-1	TRBJ1-5	many	-	CSVETGPNQPQHF	TGCAGCGTTGAAACAGGACCGAATCAGCCCCAGCATTTT
TRBV6-1	TRBJ2-7	many	-	CASSLLGLGEQYF	TGTGCCAGCAGCCTTCTCGGACTGGGCGAGCAGTACTTC
TRBV9	TRBJ2-2	-	-	CASSVVRGGGELFF	TGTGCCAGCAGCGTAGTGCGGGGCGGCGGGGAGCTGTTTTTT
TRBV2	TRBJ1-5	many	-	CASSRDKPQHF	TGTGCCAGCAGCCGCGATAAGCCCCAGCATTTT
TRBV12-5	TRBJ1-2	-	-	CASGLVHMAYGYTF	TGTGCTAGTGGTTTGGTACACATGGCTTATGGCTACACCTTC
TRBV3-1	TRBJ1-2	many	-	CASSRSVNYGYTF	TGTGCCAGCAGCCGGTCAGTTAACTATGGCTACACCTTC
TRBV20-1	TRBJ1-5	-	-	CSARETAALYQPQHF	TGCAGCGCTAGAGAGACCGCGGCATTATATCAGCCCCAGCATTTT
TRBV29-1	TRBJ1-3	few	TRBD1	CSVVDTGGTVDTIYF	TGCAGCGTCGTGGACACAGGGGGGACTGTAGACACCATATATTTT
TRBV29-1	TRBJ1-1	many	-	CSVAQGARNTEAFF	TGCAGCGTTGCGCAGGGAGCGAGGAACACTGAAGCTTTCTTT
TRBV20-1	TRBJ2-4	many	TRBD2	CSARDREVSGKDYF	TGCAGTGCTAGAGATCGAGAGGTTAGCGGGAAAGATTACTTC
TRBV4-1	TRBJ2-1	many	TRBD2	CASSQFSSGAYNEQFF	TGCGCCAGCAGCCAATTTTCTAGCGGGGCCTACAATGAGCAGTTCTTC
TRBV28	TRBJ1-2	-	-	CASSFTRNYGYTF	TGTGCCAGCTCTTTTACGAGGAACTATGGCTACACCTTC
TRBV29-1	TRBJ2-7	few	-	CSVEGVRAYEQYF	TGCAGCGTTGAAGGCGTCAGGGCCTACGAGCAGTACTTC
TRBV6-1	TRBJ2-7	many	-	CASSLLYEQYF	TGTGCCAGCAGTCTTTTATACGAGCAGTACTTC
TRBV7-8	TRBJ2-6	many	-	CASSFSASGANVLTF	TGTGCCAGCAGCTTTTCAGCCTCTGGGGCCAACGTCCTGACTTTC
TRBV6-1	TRBJ1-5	many	-	CASSSAGQFSNQPQHF	TGTGCCAGCAGTTCCGCCGGACAGTTTAGCAATCAGCCCCAGCATTTT